This TCR beta chain is from a study of T cell responses to AZD1222 COVID-19 vaccine. With 1 base removed from V and 3 bases from J, the gap between germline ends came to 9 bases. Germline assignment: CDR1 MGHRA and CDR2 YSYEKL. The CDR3 loop spans 14 amino acids. Study-wide results and limits: Females made up more of the donors, who were largely white British, and clonal diversity may have come out too low. Only six people who got AZD1222 tested seropositive at baseline. Repertoire sampling occurred only after the peak T cell response.

Clones were read by immunoSEQ multiplex PCR, and TCRdb kept only the in-frame ones, dropping some. The table shows about 160,000 clones, with 88% occurring only once. This clone was detected once. Its target is not known. This specimen consisted of peripheral blood, obtained on day 0 of AZD1222 vaccination. This receptor was identified in an adult in good health. V gene TRBV4-1 combines with J gene TRBJ1-2; TRBD1 is a possible D gene (6 bases). CDR3 in DNA: TGCGCCAGCAGCCAAGGGGAGGGGGACTATGGCTACACCTTC. Its protein is CASSQGEGDYGYTF.